Given below is one T cell receptor (beta chain) in context. Per the original data handling: Nucleated cell number was recorded as an estimate derived from reference gene primer amplification. Some clones are missing from TCRdb's copy, which holds only in-frame ones; the method was immunoSEQ multiplex PCR. V and J calls and clone size follow that table, whereas D and trimming were derived from the DNA. In the table there are 350,000 to 500,000 clones, over 85% of which are singletons. This specimen comes from a study of blood T cell repertoires in COVID-19. The CDR3 has 16 residues. Trimming stripped 0 bases from V and 9 bases from J, with 22 bases between. CDR1 SGHRS and CDR2 YFSETQ come from the germline V gene.

The clonotype was recovered from a man aged 18 to 30 with COVID-19, enrolled during active disease. The sequenced sample consisted of peripheral blood. This sequence joins TRBV5-1 and TRBJ2-7; TRBD2 is a possible D gene (8 bases). The CDR3 loop is CASSLVGTAGVAVQYF. CDR3 DNA: TGCGCCAGCAGCTTGGTGGGGACAGCGGGGGTGGCAGTGCAGTACTTC.